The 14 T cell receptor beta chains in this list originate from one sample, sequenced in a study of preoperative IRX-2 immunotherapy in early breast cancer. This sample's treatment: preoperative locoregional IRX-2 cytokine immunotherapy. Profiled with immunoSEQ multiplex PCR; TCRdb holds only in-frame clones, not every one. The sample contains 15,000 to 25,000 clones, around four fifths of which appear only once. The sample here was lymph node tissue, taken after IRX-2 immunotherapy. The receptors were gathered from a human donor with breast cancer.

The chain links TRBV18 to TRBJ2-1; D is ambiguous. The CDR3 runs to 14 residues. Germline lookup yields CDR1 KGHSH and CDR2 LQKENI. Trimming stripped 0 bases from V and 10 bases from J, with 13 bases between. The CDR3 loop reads CASSPPVVSGEQFF. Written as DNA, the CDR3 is TGTGCCAGCTCACCACCGGTGGTGTCCGGGGAGCAGTTCTTC.

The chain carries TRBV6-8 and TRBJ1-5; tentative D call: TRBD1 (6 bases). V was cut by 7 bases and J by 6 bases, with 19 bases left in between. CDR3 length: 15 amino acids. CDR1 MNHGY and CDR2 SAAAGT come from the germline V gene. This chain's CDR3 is CASTTLWTDIQPQHF. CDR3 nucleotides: TGTGCCAGCACCACTTTATGGACAGATATTCAGCCCCAGCATTTT.

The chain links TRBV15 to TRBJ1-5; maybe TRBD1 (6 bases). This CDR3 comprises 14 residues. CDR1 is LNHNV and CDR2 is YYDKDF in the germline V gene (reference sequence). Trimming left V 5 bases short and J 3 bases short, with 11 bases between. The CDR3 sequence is CATSPRQVNQPQHF. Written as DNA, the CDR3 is TGTGCCACCAGCCCCCGACAGGTCAATCAGCCCCAGCATTTT. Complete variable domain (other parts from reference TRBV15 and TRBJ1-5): DAMVIQNPRYQVTQFGKPVTLSCSQTLNHNVMYWYQQKSSQAPKLLFHYYDKDFNNEADTPDNFQSRRPNTSFCFLDIRSPGLGDTAMYLCATSPRQVNQPQHFGDGTRLSIL.

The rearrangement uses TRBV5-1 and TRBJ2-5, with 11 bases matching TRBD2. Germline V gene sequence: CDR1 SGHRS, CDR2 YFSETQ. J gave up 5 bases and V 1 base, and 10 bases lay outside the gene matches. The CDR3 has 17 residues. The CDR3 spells CASSLSVAGGFGETQYF. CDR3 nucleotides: TGCGCCAGCAGCTTGTCGGTAGCGGGAGGGTTTGGGGAGACCCAGTACTTC.

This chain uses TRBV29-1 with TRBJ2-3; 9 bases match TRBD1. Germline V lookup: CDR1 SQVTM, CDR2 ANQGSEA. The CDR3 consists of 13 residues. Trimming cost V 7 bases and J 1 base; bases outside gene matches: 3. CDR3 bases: TGCAGCGGTACAGGGGGCGGCACAGATACGCAGTATTTT. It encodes CSGTGGGTDTQYF.

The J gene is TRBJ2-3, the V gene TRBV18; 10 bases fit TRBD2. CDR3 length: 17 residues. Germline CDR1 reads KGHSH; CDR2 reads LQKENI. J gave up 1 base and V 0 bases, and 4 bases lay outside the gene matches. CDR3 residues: CASSPPGLAGGTDTQYF. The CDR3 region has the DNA TGTGCCAGCTCACCACCGGGGCTAGCGGGAGGCACAGATACGCAGTATTTT.

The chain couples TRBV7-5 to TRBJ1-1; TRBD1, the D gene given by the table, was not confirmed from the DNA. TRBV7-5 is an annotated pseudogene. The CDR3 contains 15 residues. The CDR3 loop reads CASSLALQGNTEAFF. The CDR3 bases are TGTGCCAGCAGCTTAGCTCTACAGGGTAACACTGAAGCTTTCTTT.

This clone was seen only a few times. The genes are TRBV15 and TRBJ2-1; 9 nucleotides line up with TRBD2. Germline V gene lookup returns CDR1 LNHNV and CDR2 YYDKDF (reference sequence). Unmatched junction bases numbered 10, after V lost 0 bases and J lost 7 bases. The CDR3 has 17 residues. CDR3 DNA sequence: TGTGCCACCAGCAGAGATAACCGAGCGGGAGGAATGAATGAGCAGTTCTTC. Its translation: CATSRDNRAGGMNEQFF.

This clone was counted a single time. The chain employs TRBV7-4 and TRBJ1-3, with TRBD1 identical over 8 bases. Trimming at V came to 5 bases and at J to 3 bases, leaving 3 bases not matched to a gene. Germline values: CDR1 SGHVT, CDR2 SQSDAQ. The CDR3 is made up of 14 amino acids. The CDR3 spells CASSPDRVGNTIYF. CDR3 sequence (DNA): TGTGCCAGCAGCCCGGACAGGGTTGGAAACACCATATATTTT.

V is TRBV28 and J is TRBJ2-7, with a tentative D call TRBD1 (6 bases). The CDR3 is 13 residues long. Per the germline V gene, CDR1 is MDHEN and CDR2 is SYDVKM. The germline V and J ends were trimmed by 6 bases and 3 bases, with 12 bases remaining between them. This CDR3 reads CASSPGVNYEQYF. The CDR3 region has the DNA TGTGCCAGCAGCCCAGGGGTGAACTACGAGCAGTACTTC.

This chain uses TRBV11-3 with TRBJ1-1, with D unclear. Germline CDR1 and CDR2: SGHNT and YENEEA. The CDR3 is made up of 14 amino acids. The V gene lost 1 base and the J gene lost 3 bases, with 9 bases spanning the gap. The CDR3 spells CASSLGVRDTEAFF. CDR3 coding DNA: TGTGCCAGCAGCTTAGGGGTCCGGGACACTGAAGCTTTCTTT.

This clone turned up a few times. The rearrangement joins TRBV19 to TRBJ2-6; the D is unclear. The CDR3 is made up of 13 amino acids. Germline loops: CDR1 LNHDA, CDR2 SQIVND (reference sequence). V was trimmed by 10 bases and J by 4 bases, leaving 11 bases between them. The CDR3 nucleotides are TGTGCCACTACACAGACCGGGGCCAACGTCCTGACTTTC. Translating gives CATTQTGANVLTF.

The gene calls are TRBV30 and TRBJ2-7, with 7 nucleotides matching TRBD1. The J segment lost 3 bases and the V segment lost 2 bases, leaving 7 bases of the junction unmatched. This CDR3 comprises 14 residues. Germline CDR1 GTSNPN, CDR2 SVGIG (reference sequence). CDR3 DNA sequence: TGTGCCTGGAGTTCCTCGCGACAGGGCTACGAGCAGTACTTC. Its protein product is CAWSSSRQGYEQYF.

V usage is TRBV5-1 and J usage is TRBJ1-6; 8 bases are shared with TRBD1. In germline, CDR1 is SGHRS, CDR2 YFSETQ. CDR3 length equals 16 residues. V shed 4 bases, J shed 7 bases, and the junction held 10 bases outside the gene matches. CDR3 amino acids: CASSPQGQGPNSPLHF. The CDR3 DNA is TGCGCCAGCAGCCCGCAAGGACAGGGACCGAATTCACCCCTCCACTTT.